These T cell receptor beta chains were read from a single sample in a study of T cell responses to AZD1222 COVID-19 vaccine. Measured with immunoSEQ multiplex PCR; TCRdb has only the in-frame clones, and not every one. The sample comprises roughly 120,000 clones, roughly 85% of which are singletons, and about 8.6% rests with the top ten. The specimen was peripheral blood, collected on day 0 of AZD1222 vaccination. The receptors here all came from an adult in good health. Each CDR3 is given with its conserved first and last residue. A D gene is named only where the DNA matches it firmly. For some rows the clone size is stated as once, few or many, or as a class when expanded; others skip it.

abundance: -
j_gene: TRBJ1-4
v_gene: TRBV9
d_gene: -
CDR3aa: CASSAGGRENEKLFF
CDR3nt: TGTGCCAGCAGCGCGGGGGGACGGGAGAATGAAAAACTGTTTTTT

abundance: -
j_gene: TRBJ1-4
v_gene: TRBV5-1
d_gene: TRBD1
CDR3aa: CASSTTGASGEKLFF
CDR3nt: TGCGCCAGCAGCACCACAGGGGCGTCGGGTGAAAAACTGTTTTTT

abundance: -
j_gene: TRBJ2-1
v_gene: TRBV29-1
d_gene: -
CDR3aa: CSVNEQFF
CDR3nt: TGCAGCGTTAATGAGCAGTTCTTC

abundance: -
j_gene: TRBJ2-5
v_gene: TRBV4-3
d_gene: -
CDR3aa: CASSQNRDFQETQYF
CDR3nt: TGCGCCAGCAGCCAGAACCGGGACTTCCAAGAGACCCAGTACTTC

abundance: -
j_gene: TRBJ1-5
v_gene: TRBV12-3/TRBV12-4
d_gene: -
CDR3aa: CASSPGDQPQHF
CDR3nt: TGTGCCAGCAGTCCAGGGGATCAGCCCCAGCATTTT

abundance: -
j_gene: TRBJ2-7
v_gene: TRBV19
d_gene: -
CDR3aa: CASSIRAGLSYEQYF
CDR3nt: TGTGCCAGTAGTATAAGAGCGGGCCTCTCCTACGAGCAGTACTTC

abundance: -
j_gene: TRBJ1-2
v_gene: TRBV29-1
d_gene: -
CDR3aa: CSVDRPGGVSGYTF
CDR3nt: TGCAGCGTTGACAGGCCCGGGGGTGTAAGCGGCTACACCTTC

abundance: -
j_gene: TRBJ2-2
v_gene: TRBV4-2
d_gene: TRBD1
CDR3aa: CASSQDRGKGELFF
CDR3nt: TGTGCCAGCAGCCAAGACAGGGGGAAGGGGGAGCTGTTTTTT

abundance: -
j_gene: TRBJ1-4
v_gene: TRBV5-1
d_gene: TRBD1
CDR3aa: CASSARDSREKLFF
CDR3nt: TGCGCCAGCAGCGCCCGGGACAGTCGCGAAAAACTGTTTTTT

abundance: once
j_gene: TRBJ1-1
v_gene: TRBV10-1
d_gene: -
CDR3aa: CASRARQSLPRRAFF
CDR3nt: TGCGCCAGCAGAGCCAGGCAAAGCCTTCCACGTCGGGCTTTCTTT

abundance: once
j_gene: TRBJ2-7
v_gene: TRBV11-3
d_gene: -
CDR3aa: CASSLRLGSYEQYF
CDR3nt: TGTGCCAGCAGCTTAAGACTAGGGTCCTACGAGCAGTACTTC

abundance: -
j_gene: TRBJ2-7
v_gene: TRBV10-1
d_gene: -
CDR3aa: CASSEGEQYF
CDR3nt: TGCGCCAGCAGTGAGGGGGAGCAGTACTTC

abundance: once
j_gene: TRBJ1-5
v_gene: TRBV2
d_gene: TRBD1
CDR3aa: CASRLRQGGDQPQHF
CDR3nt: TGTGCCAGCAGACTAAGACAGGGCGGTGATCAGCCCCAGCATTTT

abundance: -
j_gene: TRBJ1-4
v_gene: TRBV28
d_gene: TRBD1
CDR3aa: CASSYGTGINEKLFF
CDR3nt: TGTGCCAGCAGTTATGGGACAGGGATTAATGAAAAACTGTTTTTT

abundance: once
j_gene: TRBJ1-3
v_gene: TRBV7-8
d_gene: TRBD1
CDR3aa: CASRRTLDRSSGNTIYF
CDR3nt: TGTGCCAGCAGACGCACATTGGACAGGAGCTCTGGAAACACCATATATTTT

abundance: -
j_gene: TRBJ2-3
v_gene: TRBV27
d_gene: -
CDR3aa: CASSLSATDTQYF
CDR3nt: TGTGCCAGCAGTTTATCGGCCACAGATACGCAGTATTTT

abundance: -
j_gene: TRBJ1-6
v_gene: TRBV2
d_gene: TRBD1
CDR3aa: CASSEWDRDSPLHF
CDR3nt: TGTGCCAGCAGTGAGTGGGACAGAGATTCACCCCTCCACTTT

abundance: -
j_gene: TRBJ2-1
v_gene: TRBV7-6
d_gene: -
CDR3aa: CASSLAESSYNEQFF
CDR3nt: TGTGCCAGCAGCTTAGCTGAGAGTTCCTACAATGAGCAGTTCTTC

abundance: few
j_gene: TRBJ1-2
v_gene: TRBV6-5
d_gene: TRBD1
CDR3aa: CATGQTNYGYTF
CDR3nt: TGTGCCACGGGACAGACTAACTATGGCTACACCTTC

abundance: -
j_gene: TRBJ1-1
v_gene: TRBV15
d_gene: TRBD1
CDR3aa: CATSRGQTGSDTEAFF
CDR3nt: TGTGCCACCAGCAGAGGTCAGACAGGGTCTGACACTGAAGCTTTCTTT

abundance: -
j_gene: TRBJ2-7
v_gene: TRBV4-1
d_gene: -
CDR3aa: CASSQGGHYEQYF
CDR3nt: TGCGCCAGCAGCCAAGGTGGACACTACGAGCAGTACTTC

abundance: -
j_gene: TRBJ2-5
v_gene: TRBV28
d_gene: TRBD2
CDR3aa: CASSLLLSRAGGRETQYF
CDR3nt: TGTGCCAGCAGTTTACTCCTCTCCCGTGCGGGGGGGCGAGAGACCCAGTACTTC

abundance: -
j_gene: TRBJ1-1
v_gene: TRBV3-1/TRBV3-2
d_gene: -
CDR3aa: CASSLMGGTEAFF
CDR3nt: TGTGCCAGCAGCCTCATGGGTGGGACTGAAGCTTTCTTT

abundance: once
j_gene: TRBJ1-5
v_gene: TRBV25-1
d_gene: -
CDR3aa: CASVRPSRDQPQHF
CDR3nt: TGTGCCAGCGTACGACCTAGCCGGGATCAGCCCCAGCATTTT

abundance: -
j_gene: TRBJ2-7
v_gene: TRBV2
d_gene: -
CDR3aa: CASSDPGGYEQYF
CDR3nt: TGTGCCAGCAGTGATCCGGGCGGCTACGAGCAGTACTTC

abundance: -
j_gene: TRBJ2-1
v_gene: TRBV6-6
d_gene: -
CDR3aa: CASTGLAGYNEQFF
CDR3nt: TGTGCCAGCACCGGACTGGCGGGCTACAATGAGCAGTTCTTC

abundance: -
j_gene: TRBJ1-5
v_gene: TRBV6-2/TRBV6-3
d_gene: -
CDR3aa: CASSYAWTGVFQPQHF
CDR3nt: TGTGCCAGCAGTTACGCCTGGACGGGGGTCTTTCAGCCCCAGCATTTT

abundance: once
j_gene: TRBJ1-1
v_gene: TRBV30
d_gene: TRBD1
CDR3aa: CAWSATGSGQGTEAFF
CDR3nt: TGTGCCTGGAGTGCTACAGGGTCGGGACAGGGCACTGAAGCTTTCTTT

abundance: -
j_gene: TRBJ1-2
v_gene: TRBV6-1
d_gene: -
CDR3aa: CASTKVGESAGYTF
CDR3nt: TGTGCCAGCACCAAAGTTGGGGAATCGGCTGGCTACACCTTC

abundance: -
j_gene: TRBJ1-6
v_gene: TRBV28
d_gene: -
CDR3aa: CASSLLGGRNSPLHF
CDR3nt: TGTGCCAGCAGTTTATTGGGGGGCAGGAATTCACCCCTCCACTTT

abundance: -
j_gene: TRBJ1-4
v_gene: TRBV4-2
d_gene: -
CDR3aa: CASSQEGRTGTEKLFF
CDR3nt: TGTGCCAGCAGCCAAGAGGGGAGGACGGGAACAGAAAAACTGTTTTTT

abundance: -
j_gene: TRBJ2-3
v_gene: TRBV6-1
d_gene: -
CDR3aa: CASSGGTGGIRTDTQYF
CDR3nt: TGTGCCAGCAGTGGAGGGACGGGTGGGATACGCACAGATACGCAGTATTTT

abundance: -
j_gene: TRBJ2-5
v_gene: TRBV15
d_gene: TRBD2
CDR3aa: CATSRDRSAGTRETQYF
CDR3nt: TGTGCCACCAGCAGAGATAGGTCAGCGGGAACTCGCGAGACCCAGTACTTC

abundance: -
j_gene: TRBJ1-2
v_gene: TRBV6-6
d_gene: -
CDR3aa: CASQEGQTYGYTF
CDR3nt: TGTGCCAGCCAGGAAGGACAGACCTATGGCTACACCTTC

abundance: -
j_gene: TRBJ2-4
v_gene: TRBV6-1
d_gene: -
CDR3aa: CASSDYPNPLAKNIQYF
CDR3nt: TGTGCCAGCAGTGATTACCCCAACCCCCTAGCCAAAAACATTCAGTACTTC

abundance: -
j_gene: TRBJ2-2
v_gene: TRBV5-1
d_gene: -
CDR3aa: CASRRAGENTGELFF
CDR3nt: TGCGCCAGCAGGCGGGCAGGGGAGAACACCGGGGAGCTGTTTTTT

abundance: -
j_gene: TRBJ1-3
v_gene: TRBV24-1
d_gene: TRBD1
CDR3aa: CATSDSNRGFGNTIYF
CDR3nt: TGTGCCACCAGTGATTCTAACAGGGGTTTTGGAAACACCATATATTTT

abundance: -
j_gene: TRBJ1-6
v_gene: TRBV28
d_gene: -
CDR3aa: CASILGADPVGSPLHF
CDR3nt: TGTGCCAGCATTCTTGGAGCGGACCCAGTCGGTTCACCCCTCCACTTT

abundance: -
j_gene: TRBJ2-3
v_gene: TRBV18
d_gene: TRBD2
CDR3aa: CASSPNGAIAGAESGTDTQYF
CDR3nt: TGTGCCAGCTCACCAAATGGCGCAATAGCGGGGGCCGAATCTGGGACAGATACGCAGTATTTT

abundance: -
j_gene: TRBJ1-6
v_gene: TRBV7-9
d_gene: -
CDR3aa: CASSLAGREGSPLHF
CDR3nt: TGTGCCAGCAGCTTAGCCGGCAGGGAGGGCTCACCCCTCCACTTT

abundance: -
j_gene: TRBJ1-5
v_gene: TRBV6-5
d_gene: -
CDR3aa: CASMSNQPQHF
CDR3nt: TGTGCCAGCATGAGCAATCAGCCCCAGCATTTT

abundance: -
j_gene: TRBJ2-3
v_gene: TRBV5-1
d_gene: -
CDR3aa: CASSLADGTDTQYF
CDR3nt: TGCGCCAGCAGCTTGGCCGATGGCACAGATACGCAGTATTTT

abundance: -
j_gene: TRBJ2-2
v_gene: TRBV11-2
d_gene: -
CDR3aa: CASSRPGPTNTGELFF
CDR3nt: TGTGCCAGCAGCCGTCCGGGACCGACGAACACCGGGGAGCTGTTTTTT

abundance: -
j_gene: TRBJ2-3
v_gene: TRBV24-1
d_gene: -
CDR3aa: CATSEVGHLSTDTQYF
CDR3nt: TGTGCCACCAGTGAGGTGGGACACCTTAGCACAGATACGCAGTATTTT

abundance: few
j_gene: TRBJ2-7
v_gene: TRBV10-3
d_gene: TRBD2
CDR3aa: CAISEKREGYEQYF
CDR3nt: TGTGCCATCAGTGAGAAGCGGGAGGGCTACGAGCAGTACTTC

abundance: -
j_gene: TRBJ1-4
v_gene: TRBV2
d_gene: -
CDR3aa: CASSEFGGPNEKLFF
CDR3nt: TGTGCCAGCAGTGAATTTGGGGGCCCTAATGAAAAACTGTTTTTT

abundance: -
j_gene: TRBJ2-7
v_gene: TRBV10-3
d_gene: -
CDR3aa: CAIRGAGSESYEQYF
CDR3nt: TGTGCCATCAGGGGGGCCGGCAGTGAGAGCTACGAGCAGTACTTC

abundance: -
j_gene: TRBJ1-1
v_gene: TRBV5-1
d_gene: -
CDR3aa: CASSSNTEAFF
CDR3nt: TGCGCCAGCAGCTCGAACACTGAAGCTTTCTTT

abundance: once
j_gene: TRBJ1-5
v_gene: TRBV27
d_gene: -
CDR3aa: CASSSTGGPYNQPQHF
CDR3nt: TGTGCCAGCAGTTCAACAGGAGGTCCTTACAATCAGCCCCAGCATTTT

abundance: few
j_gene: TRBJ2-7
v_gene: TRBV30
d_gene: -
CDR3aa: CAGRQERDELYF
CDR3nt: TGTGCCGGGAGACAGGAACGGGACGAGTTGTACTTC